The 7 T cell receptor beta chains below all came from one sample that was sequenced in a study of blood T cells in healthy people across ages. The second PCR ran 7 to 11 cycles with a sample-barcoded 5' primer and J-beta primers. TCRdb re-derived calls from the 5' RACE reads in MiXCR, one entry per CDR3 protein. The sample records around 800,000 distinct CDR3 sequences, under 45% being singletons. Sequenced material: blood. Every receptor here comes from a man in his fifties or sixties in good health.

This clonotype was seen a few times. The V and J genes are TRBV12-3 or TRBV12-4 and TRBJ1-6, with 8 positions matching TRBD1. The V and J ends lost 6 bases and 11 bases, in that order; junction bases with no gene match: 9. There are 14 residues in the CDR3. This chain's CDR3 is CASRDREYSAPLHF. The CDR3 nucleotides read TGTGCCAGCAGGGACAGGGAATATTCGGCACCCCTCCACTTT.

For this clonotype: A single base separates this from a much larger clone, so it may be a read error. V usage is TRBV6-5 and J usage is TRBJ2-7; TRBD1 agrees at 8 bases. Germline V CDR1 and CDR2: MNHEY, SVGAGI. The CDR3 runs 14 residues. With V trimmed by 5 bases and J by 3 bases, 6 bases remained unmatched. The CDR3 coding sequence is TGTGCCAGCAGTACAGGGGGAGTAGGCTACGAGCAGTACTTC. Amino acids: CASSTGGVGYEQYF.

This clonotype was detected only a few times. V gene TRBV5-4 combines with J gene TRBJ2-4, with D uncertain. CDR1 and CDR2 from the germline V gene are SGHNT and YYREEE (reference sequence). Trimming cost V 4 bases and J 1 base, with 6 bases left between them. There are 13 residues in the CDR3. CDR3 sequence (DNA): TGTGCCAGCAGCCCTCAGGCCAAAAACATTCAGTACTTC. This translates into CASSPQAKNIQYF.

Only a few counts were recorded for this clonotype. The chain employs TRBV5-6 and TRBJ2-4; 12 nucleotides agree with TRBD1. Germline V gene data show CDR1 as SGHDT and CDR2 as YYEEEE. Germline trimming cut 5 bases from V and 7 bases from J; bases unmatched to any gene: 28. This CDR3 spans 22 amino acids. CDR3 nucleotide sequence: TGTGCCAGCAGTTCACCGGGACAGGGGGCGAGGTGGGCGCGCGGAGGCCAGAACATTCAGTACTTC. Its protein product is CASSSPGQGARWARGGQNIQYF.

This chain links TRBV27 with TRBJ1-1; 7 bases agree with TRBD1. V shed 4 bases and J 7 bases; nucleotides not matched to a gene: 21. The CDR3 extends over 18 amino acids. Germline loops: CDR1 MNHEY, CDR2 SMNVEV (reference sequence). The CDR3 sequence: CASSSQPLDISRGVEAFF. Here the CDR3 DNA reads TGTGCCAGCAGTTCCCAACCCCTCGACATTTCCAGGGGGGTTGAAGCTTTCTTT.

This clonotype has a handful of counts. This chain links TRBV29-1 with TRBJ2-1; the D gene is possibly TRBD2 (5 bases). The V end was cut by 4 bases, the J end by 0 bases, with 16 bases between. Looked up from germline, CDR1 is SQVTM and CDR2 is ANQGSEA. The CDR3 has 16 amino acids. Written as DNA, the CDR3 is TGCAGCGTTGTATATCACTCTAGCCGCTCCTACAATGAGCAGTTCTTC. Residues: CSVVYHSSRSYNEQFF.

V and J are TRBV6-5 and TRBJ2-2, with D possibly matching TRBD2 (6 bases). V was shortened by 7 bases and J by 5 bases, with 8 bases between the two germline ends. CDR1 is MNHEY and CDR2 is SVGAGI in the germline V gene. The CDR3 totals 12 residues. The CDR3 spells CASNRGTGELFF. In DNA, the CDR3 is TGTGCCAGCAATCGGGGGACCGGGGAGCTGTTTTTT.